What follows describes a single TCR beta chain. Its target is unknown. This sample stems from a study of blood T cells in healthy people across ages. Study context: With template switching, about one barcoded beta molecule was captured per two T cells.

V dropped 6 bases and J dropped 5; count of bases not matched to a gene: 9. Germline CDR1 and CDR2: DFQATT and SNEGSKA (reference sequence). The CDR3 has 15 residues. Study-wide findings and caveats: Possibly confounding the expanded clonotype changes was the fact that donor CMV status was unknown. It was held that diversity estimates obtained from one million T cells represented underestimates.

Then a second PCR, running roughly 7 to 11 cycles, was carried out with a sample-barcoded 5' primer and a J-beta primer mix. The template-switch adaptor was a 5' adaptor with 12 random nucleotides. It tagged each cDNA molecule. MiXCR, run by TCRdb on the 5' RACE reads, gives a single entry per CDR3 protein. Of about 1.4 million distinct CDR3 sequences detected, 45% to 70% appear once; the ten largest clones hold over 6.5%. The TCR comes from a man between 18 and 35 years old in good health. V is TRBV20-1 and J is TRBJ2-1, with 11 bases lining up with TRBD2. The material sequenced was blood. The CDR3 protein is CSARTTSGANNEQFF. The CDR3 region has the DNA TGCAGTGCCCGTACGACTAGCGGGGCTAACAATGAGCAGTTCTTC.